This T cell receptor beta chain is drawn from a study of blood T cell repertoires in COVID-19. In the study overall: Whether acute or convalescent, the COVID-19 samples came from the United States, Italy and Spain. From T cells, B-cell-depleted T cells, or PBMCs came the material, which was cDNA or gDNA.

Per the authors' pipeline: Amplification from reference gene primers served as the basis for estimated nucleated cell counts. Clones were sequenced by immunoSEQ multiplex PCR, and TCRdb holds only the in-frame ones, with some missing. Clone size and the V and J calls come from that table; the DNA yielded D and trimming. This sample carries about 75,000 clones, approximately 90% of them seen once, and the ten largest clones take about 20%. Trimming cost V 4 bases and J 7 bases; bases outside gene matches: 4. The CDR3 runs 13 residues. The germline CDR1 and CDR2 sequences are SQVTM and ANQGSEA. The sequenced material came from peripheral blood. This TCR was sampled from a human donor in a cohort sampled during active COVID-19. This chain links TRBV29-1 with TRBJ1-4, with 9 bases lining up with TRBD1. The CDR3 reads CSVGGQGGEKLFF. The CDR3 DNA sequence: TGCAGCGTTGGGGGACAGGGCGGTGAAAAACTGTTTTTT. Full variable domain (remainder filled in from reference TRBV29-1 and TRBJ1-4): SAVISQKPSRDICQRGTSLTIQCQVDSQVTMMFWYRQQPGQSLTLIATANQGSEATYESGFVIDKFPISRPNLTFSTLTVSNMSPEDSSIYLCSVGGQGGEKLFFGSGTQLSVL.